A selection of T cell receptor beta chains follows, all from one sample in a study of blood T cell repertoires in COVID-19. Clones were read by immunoSEQ multiplex PCR, and TCRdb kept only the in-frame ones, dropping some. The sample comprises some 100,000 clones, about 86% of which are singletons, and 2% to 3% rests with the top ten. Sequenced: PBMCs or T cells enriched from blood (not recorded which). These receptors were collected from a woman between 45 and 65 years old who had recovered from COVID-19. Both conserved end residues are trimmed from each CDR3.

v_call cdr3_length cdr3_aa
TRBV19 13 ASRDRANSGNTIY
TRBV7-9 15 ASSLVRLGQGIREQY
TRBV5-1 14 ASSALTGPTPYEQY
TRBV28 13 ASIRGTGGGETQY
TRBV12-3/TRBV12-4 11 ASSFRRGYGYT
TRBV2 15 ASSEAAGGLGNTEAF
TRBV28 13 ASITHWRENTEAF
TRBV28 10 ASSSNRATQY
TRBV6-5 12 ASSYPGTGFWQY
TRBV6-5 13 ASSYRHSGNAEQY
TRBV7-2 13 ASSLGTLGNSPLH
TRBV5-1 11 ASSSWTTDGYT
TRBV24-1 13 ATRSGGEGSDTQY
TRBV6-5 13 ASSYEAGGVYEQY
TRBV18 12 ASSPMAVRETQY
TRBV10-3 12 AIRVQGGVTEAF
TRBV28 15 ASGPGQVGSRSYEQY
TRBV2 10 ASSEVAREQY
TRBV2 13 ASSEDRSSYNEQF
TRBV28 14 ASSLLSGGVGKPQH
TRBV10-2 11 ASRRQGWTEAF
TRBV7-3 13 ASSFSRTNNSPLH
TRBV28 11 ASSPSDRDEQY
TRBV24-1 14 ATSASWDRGSNIQY
TRBV5-1 11 ASSLAVNTEAF
TRBV5-5 12 ASSVTGSLYEQY
TRBV28 13 ASFSVSLAKNIQY
TRBV6-4 14 ASSDYNRERSYEQY
TRBV27 13 ASKALGAGGNTIY
TRBV14 9 ASSFQGTQY
TRBV5-6 10 ASSLRGFGYT
TRBV30 13 AWSVQEVRADTQY
TRBV6-5 13 ASSSPMGLAVAQY
TRBV19 11 ASRQQMNTEAF
TRBV6-5 13 ASSLRTFPYNEQF
TRBV4-2 12 ASSQEAQGYGYT
TRBV2 10 ASSVYDYEQY
TRBV5-4 11 ASSLDGTFGYT
TRBV9 17 ASSVPSDRGSSGANVLT
TRBV29-1 10 SVETGGGEQY
TRBV19 11 ASTQGAKNIQY
TRBV10-1 11 ASSTPGQETQY
TRBV11-2 12 ASSRTEFQETQY
TRBV28 16 ASLEGYFRTGTNQPQH
TRBV6-5 13 ASSTTTPPNEKLF
TRBV29-1 13 SVVGRGGAGTEAF
TRBV27 15 ASSSLLGTGASYEQY
TRBV19 13 ASSISGGNSYEQY
TRBV4-2 15 ASSQVRLPRGDNEQF
TRBV7-2 16 ASSHRRGIYSGANVLT
TRBV2 12 ASRGTGKVLEQY
TRBV6-5 13 ASSLTGLGRETQY